This T cell receptor beta chain was observed in a study of neurological immune-mediated disorders. This CDR3 is 17 amino acids long. CDR1 is MGHRA, CDR2 YSYEKL, per germline. With 4 bases removed from V and 1 base from J, the gap between germline ends came to 18 bases. This clonotype came up many times. The cDNA came from 5'RACE, which used 10-nucleotide random UMIs. TCRdb redid the calling of the 5' RACE reads with MiXCR, one entry per CDR3 protein. In the table there are about 33,000 distinct CDR3 sequences, around 13% of which are singletons. Noted time point: longitudinal time-point 2. Blood bank volunteers in Maryland, USA, served as healthy controls.

The sample comprised PBMCs. The receptor was isolated from a woman aged 40 to 50 in good health. The chain is built from TRBV4-1 and TRBJ2-3; possible D gene TRBD1, 6 bases. CDR3 nucleotides: TGCGCCAGCAGCCGTCCCGTTGGGGGCCGACGCACAGATACGCAGTATTTT. Protein sequence: CASSRPVGGRRTDTQYF.